This TCR beta chain was observed in a study of blood T cell repertoires in COVID-19. Authors' data handling: From reference gene primer amplification, estimates of nucleated cell counts were derived. The data were produced by immunoSEQ multiplex PCR, yet TCRdb's version contains in-frame clones alone and is incomplete. D and trimming come from the DNA, and the V and J calls and clone size come from that table. This table has around 180,000 clones, about 85% appearing once. Per germline, CDR1 LGHNA and CDR2 YSLEER. The CDR3 has 16 residues. V shed 0 bases and J 1 base; nucleotides not matched to a gene: 4.

Sequencing used peripheral blood. The clonotype comes from a man between 65 and 85 years old with active or convalescent COVID-19. The chain uses TRBV4-3 and TRBJ2-3; 7 bases match TRBD1. CDR3: CASSQERTGGTDTQYF. The CDR3 DNA is TGCGCCAGCAGCCAAGAGAGAACAGGGGGCACAGATACGCAGTATTTT.